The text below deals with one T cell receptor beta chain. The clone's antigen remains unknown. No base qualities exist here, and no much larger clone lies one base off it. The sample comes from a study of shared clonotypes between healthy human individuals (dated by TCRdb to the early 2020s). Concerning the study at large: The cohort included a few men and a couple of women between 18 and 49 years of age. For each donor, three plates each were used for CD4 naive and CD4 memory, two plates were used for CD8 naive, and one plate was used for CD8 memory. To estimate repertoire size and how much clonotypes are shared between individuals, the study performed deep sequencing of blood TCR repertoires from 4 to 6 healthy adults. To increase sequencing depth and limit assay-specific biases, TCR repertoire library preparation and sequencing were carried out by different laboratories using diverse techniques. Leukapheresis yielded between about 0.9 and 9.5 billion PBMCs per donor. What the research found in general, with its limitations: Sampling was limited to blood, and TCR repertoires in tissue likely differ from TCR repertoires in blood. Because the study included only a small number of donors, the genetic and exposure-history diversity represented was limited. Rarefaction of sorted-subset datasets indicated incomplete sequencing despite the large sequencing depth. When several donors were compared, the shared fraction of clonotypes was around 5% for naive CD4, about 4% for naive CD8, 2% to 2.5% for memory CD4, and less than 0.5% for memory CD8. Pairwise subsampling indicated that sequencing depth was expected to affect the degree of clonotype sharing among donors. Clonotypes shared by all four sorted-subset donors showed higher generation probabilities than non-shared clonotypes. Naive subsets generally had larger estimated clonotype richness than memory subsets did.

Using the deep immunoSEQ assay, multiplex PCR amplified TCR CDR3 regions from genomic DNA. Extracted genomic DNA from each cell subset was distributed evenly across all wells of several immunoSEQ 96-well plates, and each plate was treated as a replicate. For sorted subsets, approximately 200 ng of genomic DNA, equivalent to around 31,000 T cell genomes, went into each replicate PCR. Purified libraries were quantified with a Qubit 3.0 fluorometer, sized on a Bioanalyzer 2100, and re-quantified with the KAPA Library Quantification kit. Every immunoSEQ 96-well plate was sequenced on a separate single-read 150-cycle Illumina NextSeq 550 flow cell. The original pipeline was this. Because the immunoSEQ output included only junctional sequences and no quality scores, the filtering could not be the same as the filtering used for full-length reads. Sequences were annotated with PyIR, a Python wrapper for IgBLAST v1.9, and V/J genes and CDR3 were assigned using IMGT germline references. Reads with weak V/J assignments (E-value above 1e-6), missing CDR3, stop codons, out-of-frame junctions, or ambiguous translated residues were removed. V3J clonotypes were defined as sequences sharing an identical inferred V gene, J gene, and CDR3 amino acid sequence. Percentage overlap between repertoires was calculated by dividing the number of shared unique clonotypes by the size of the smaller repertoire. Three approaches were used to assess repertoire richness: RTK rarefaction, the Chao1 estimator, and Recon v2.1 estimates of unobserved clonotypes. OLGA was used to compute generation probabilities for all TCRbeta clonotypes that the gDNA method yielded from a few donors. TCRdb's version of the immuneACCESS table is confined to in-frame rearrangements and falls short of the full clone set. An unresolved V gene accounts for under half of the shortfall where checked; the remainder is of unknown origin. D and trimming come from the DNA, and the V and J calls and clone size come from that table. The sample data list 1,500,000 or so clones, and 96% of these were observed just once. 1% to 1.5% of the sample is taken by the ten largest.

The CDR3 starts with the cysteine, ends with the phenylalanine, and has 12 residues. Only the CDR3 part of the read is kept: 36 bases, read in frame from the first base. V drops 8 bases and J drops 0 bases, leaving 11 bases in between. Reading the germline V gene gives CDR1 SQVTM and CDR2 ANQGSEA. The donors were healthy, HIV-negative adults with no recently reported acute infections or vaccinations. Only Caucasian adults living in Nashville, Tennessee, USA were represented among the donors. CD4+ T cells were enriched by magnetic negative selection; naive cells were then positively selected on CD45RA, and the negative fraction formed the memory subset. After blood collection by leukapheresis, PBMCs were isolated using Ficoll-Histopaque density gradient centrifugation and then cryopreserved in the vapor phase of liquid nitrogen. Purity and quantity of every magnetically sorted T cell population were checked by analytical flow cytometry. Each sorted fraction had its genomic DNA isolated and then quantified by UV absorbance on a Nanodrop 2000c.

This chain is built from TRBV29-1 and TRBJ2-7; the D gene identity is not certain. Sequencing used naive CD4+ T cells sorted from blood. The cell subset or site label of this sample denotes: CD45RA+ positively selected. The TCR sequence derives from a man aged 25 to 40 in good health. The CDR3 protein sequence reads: CSFLNPSYEQYF. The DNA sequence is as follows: TGCAGCTTTCTCAACCCCTCCTACGAGCAGTACTTC.